The rows below give T cell receptor beta chains drawn from one sample of a study of Ad26.COV2.S vaccination and SARS-CoV-2 variants. Profiling relied on immunoSEQ multiplex PCR, and the TCRdb table lists in-frame clones only, not all of them. The table records around 400,000 clones, around 91% of them present only once. The material was peripheral blood, obtained in a trial of Ad26.COV2.S vaccine versus placebo. Receptor source: a person between 18 and 59 years old who received the Ad26.COV2.S COVID-19 vaccine or a placebo. CDR3s include the opening cysteine and the closing phenylalanine or tryptophan. Fields, in order: clone size, J gene, D gene, V gene, CDR3 DNA, CDR3 protein. The D gene is left open where the match is weak. Clone size, where shown, is once, few, many, or a class for clones that have expanded.

. | TRBJ2-5 | . | TRBV27 | TGTGCCAGGTACACGACGGAGACCCAGTACTTC | CARYTTETQYF
. | TRBJ1-2 | . | TRBV30 | TGTGCCTGGAGTGTAGGGGTTTATGGCTACACCTTC | CAWSVGVYGYTF
. | TRBJ2-7 | . | TRBV21-1 | TGTGCCAGCAGCAAAAGGACTAGCGACTACGAGCAGTACTTC | CASSKRTSDYEQYF
. | TRBJ2-1 | . | TRBV15 | TGTGCCACCAGCAGAGATACGGATGAGCAGTTCTTC | CATSRDTDEQFF
. | TRBJ1-3 | . | TRBV6-5 | TGTGCCAGCAGTACCAGGGGCTCTGGAAACACCATATATTTT | CASSTRGSGNTIYF
. | TRBJ2-5 | . | TRBV29-1 | TGCAGCGTTCGAGCGGATTGGGAGACCCAGTACTTC | CSVRADWETQYF
. | TRBJ2-5 | . | TRBV11-3 | TGTGCCAGCAGCTTAGTTAGGGAGACCCAGTACTTC | CASSLVRETQYF
once | TRBJ2-2 | . | TRBV4-2 | TGTGCCAGCAGCCAAGTCCTGGGAGGAACCGGGGAGCTGTTTTTT | CASSQVLGGTGELFF
. | TRBJ2-1 | TRBD1 | TRBV7-2 | TGTGCCAGCAGCTCGGACAGGTCATACAATGAGCAGTTCTTC | CASSSDRSYNEQFF
. | TRBJ2-3 | . | TRBV24-1 | TGTGCCACCAGTATTTTAGGGTATCTAGCGAGCACTTATCCTAGCACAGATACGCAGTATTTT | CATSILGYLASTYPSTDTQYF
. | TRBJ2-3 | . | TRBV5-1 | TGCGCCAGCAGCTTGGGGGAGAGCGGGCCCTGGGGAGATACGCAGTATTTT | CASSLGESGPWGDTQYF
. | TRBJ1-5 | . | TRBV19 | TGTGCCAGTAGTATAGGCGGCCAGAATCAGCCCCAGCATTTT | CASSIGGQNQPQHF
. | TRBJ1-2 | . | TRBV18 | TGTGCCAGCTCTCCGGGACAACAGGGCTATGGCTACACCTTC | CASSPGQQGYGYTF
. | TRBJ1-5 | . | TRBV4-1 | TGCGCCAGCAGCCAAGTCTACACAGGGCTTATTAATCAGCCCCAGCATTTT | CASSQVYTGLINQPQHF
. | TRBJ2-1 | TRBD2 | TRBV24-1 | TGTGCCACCAGTGATTATAGCGGGAAACTGTTCTTC | CATSDYSGKLFF
. | TRBJ1-1 | . | TRBV29-1 | TGCAGCGGCGGACAGTTGAACACTGAAGCTTTCTTT | CSGGQLNTEAFF
few | TRBJ2-5 | . | TRBV4-1 | TGCGCCAGCAGCCAACCTGGGGGGGCCGGGACCCAGTACTTC | CASSQPGGAGTQYF
. | TRBJ1-1 | . | TRBV7-3 | TGTGCCAGCAGCCCATACAGTAGGGTTGGCACTGAAGCTTTCTTT | CASSPYSRVGTEAFF
. | TRBJ2-3 | TRBD1 | TRBV10-2 | TGCGCCAGCAATGGAATCAGGGGGTCGGATACGCAGTATTTT | CASNGIRGSDTQYF
. | TRBJ2-1 | . | TRBV7-6 | TGTGCCAGCAGCTTAGTGGAGCCTCCTAGGAGCACTGAGCAGTTCTTC | CASSLVEPPRSTEQFF
few | TRBJ1-1 | . | TRBV2 | TGTGCCAGCAGTGAAGCGGACCAGGTGGCTTTCTTT | CASSEADQVAFF
. | TRBJ2-2 | . | TRBV2 | TGTGCCAGCAGGACCGCTTCCCAGGGGTTGGGCGGGGAGCTGTTTTTT | CASRTASQGLGGELFF
. | TRBJ1-3 | . | TRBV3-1/TRBV3-2 | TGTGCCAGCAGCCAGGACGGTGGCTCTGGAAACACCATATATTTT | CASSQDGGSGNTIYF
. | TRBJ2-6 | TRBD1 | TRBV5-1 | TGCGCCAGCAGCTCCCGGGACAGGGATAACTCTGGGGCCAACGTCCTGACTTTC | CASSSRDRDNSGANVLTF
. | TRBJ1-5 | . | TRBV14 | TGTGCCAGCAGCCGATTAATCTGTCTACATCAGCCCCAGCATTTT | CASSRLICLHQPQHF
. | TRBJ2-5 | TRBD2 | TRBV29-1 | TGCAGCGTTGACGGTGACCCCGGGCTAGCGGGAAGGGGAAAGACCCAGTACTTC | CSVDGDPGLAGRGKTQYF
. | TRBJ1-2 | TRBD1 | TRBV15 | TGTGCCACCCTACCGCCGGGACAGGGCGAGGAAGGCTACACCTTC | CATLPPGQGEEGYTF
. | TRBJ1-2 | . | TRBV7-8 | TGTGCCAGCAGCCCCACCGACAGGAACTATGGCTACACCTTC | CASSPTDRNYGYTF
few | TRBJ2-1 | . | TRBV4-2 | TGTGCCAGCAGCCAAGGGGGGGCCAGCGATGAGCAGTTCTTC | CASSQGGASDEQFF
. | TRBJ2-1 | TRBD1 | TRBV6-6 | TGTGCCAGCAGTTACACAACAGGGGGAAATGAGCAGTTCTTC | CASSYTTGGNEQFF
few | TRBJ2-1 | TRBD2 | TRBV2 | TGTGCCAGCAGTGAACTAGCGGGAGTATACAATGAGCAGTTCTTC | CASSELAGVYNEQFF
. | TRBJ2-7 | . | TRBV4-2 | TGTGCCAGCAGCCAAATCCGGGACGGCTACGAGCAGTACTTC | CASSQIRDGYEQYF
. | TRBJ2-1 | TRBD2 | TRBV29-1 | TGCAGCGTTGATCCTAGCGGGATGTACAATGAGCAGTTCTTC | CSVDPSGMYNEQFF
. | TRBJ2-1 | . | TRBV12-3/TRBV12-4 | TGTGCCAGCAGTTTAGTTGTCGGCCCTCAGTTCTTC | CASSLVVGPQFF
once | TRBJ2-7 | TRBD2 | TRBV4-2 | TGTGCCAGCAGCCTGGGACTAGCGGGAACCTACGAGCAGTACTTC | CASSLGLAGTYEQYF
. | TRBJ1-2 | . | TRBV6-6 | TGTGCCAGCAGTTACTCGAAGGACAGTGATGGCTACACCTTC | CASSYSKDSDGYTF
. | TRBJ1-2 | . | TRBV5-6 | TGTGCCAGCAGCTTGGGGGTGGGCTTCTCCTATGGCTACACCTTC | CASSLGVGFSYGYTF
. | TRBJ2-1 | . | TRBV28 | TGTGCCAGCAGTTTTGGCAATTCCAATGAGCAGTTCTTC | CASSFGNSNEQFF
. | TRBJ2-2 | TRBD1 | TRBV2 | TGTGCCAGCAGACCCCTTACAGGGGGCAGTGGTGTCGGGGAGCTGTTTTTT | CASRPLTGGSGVGELFF
. | TRBJ1-1 | . | TRBV28 | TGTGCCAGCACCCCTCCCCGACGGGGCTTGAGGAACACTGAAGCTTTCTTT | CASTPPRRGLRNTEAFF
. | TRBJ2-1 | . | TRBV24-1 | TGTGCCACCAGTGACCCTGAGGGGGAAAGATACAATGAGCAGTTCTTC | CATSDPEGERYNEQFF
. | TRBJ2-1 | TRBD2 | TRBV19 | TGTGCCAGTAGTACCCTAGCGACTAGCGGGAGGTTCCGTGAGCAGTTCTTC | CASSTLATSGRFREQFF
. | TRBJ2-1 | TRBD2 | TRBV6-6 | TGTGCCAGCAGTTTAACTAGCGGGAGGGCCGCTGAGCAGTTCTTC | CASSLTSGRAAEQFF
. | TRBJ1-4 | . | TRBV10-3 | TGTGCCATCAGTGGGACAGCGGGAAAACTGTTTTTT | CAISGTAGKLFF
. | TRBJ2-2 | . | TRBV6-5 | TGTGCCAGCAGTAGACTAGATTCCGGGGAGCTGTTTTTT | CASSRLDSGELFF
. | TRBJ1-6 | . | TRBV5-8 | TGTGCCAGCAGCTTGGGAGGGGGGCGCTCTTCACCCCTCCACTTT | CASSLGGGRSSPLHF
. | TRBJ2-7 | . | TRBV7-2 | TGTGCCAGCAGCTTCCGGGACAACTACGAGCAGTACTTC | CASSFRDNYEQYF
. | TRBJ2-1 | . | TRBV14 | TGTGCCAGCAGCCAAGGACAGGTGGTGGATGAGCAGTTCTTC | CASSQGQVVDEQFF
once | TRBJ2-5 | . | TRBV6-1 | TGTGCCAGCAGTGAATTTCAGGAAGAGACCCAGTACTTC | CASSEFQEETQYF
. | TRBJ2-3 | . | TRBV30 | TGTGCCTGGAGCGGTACAAGGCCAGATACGCAGTATTTT | CAWSGTRPDTQYF
. | TRBJ2-3 | . | TRBV7-3 | TGTGCCAGCAGCTCGACACCTCGGGATACGCAGTATTTT | CASSSTPRDTQYF
. | TRBJ1-1 | TRBD1 | TRBV5-4 | TGTGCCAGCAGCTTGCCTCAGAGAGGGGGCTTAACTGAAGCTTTCTTT | CASSLPQRGGLTEAFF
. | TRBJ1-5 | TRBD1 | TRBV6-5 | TGTGCCATTAAAATCAAGGACAGGGCAACACAGCCCCAGCATTTT | CAIKIKDRATQPQHF
. | TRBJ2-7 | TRBD2 | TRBV5-1 | TGCGCCAGCAGCTTGGGGTCTAGCGGGGTCTACGAGCAGTACTTC | CASSLGSSGVYEQYF
. | TRBJ2-7 | . | TRBV4-3 | TGCGCCAGCAGCCATGACCTCAGAAGGGACTACGAGCAGTACTTC | CASSHDLRRDYEQYF
. | TRBJ2-6 | TRBD1 | TRBV3-1/TRBV3-2 | TGTGCCAGCAGCCGCCGGACAGGGGGCTCTGGGGCCAACGTCCTGACTTTC | CASSRRTGGSGANVLTF
. | TRBJ2-2 | . | TRBV28 | TGTGCCAGCAGTTTAAGGAGTTTCAGGCGCAACACCGGGGAGCTGTTTTTT | CASSLRSFRRNTGELFF